This T cell receptor beta chain was obtained from a study of blood T cell repertoires in COVID-19. On the study more broadly: Material from acute and convalescent COVID-19 was sourced from the United States, Italy and Spain.

Measured with immunoSEQ multiplex PCR; TCRdb has only the in-frame clones, and not every one. The sample consists of under 200,000 clones, around 78% of them appearing once. Ages ranged from about 18 to 89 years, with residence in about 23 US areas. Grouping used clinical history reported by participants in a survey and questionnaire. Recovery among Cohort 3 donors was established by two negative PCRs, clearance, or symptom resolution. This CDR3 is 16 amino acids long. The V end lost 6 bases, the J end lost 0 bases, and 15 bases lay between the germline ends. The germline CDR1 and CDR2 sequences are LNHDA and SQIVND (reference sequence).

This TCR was sampled from a woman in her forties or fifties who had recovered from COVID-19. The sample taken for sequencing was PBMCs or T cells enriched from blood (not recorded which). The rearrangement joins TRBV19 to TRBJ1-3, with D perhaps TRBD1 (6 bases). In DNA, the CDR3 is TGTGCCAGTAGGACTCACAGGGCCCTCTCTGGAAACACCATATATTTT. It encodes CASRTHRALSGNTIYF.